The entry below gives a single TCR beta chain sequence along with its context. Its specificity is not known. The data were taken from a study of shared clonotypes between healthy human individuals. Study results and caveats: Non-shared clonotypes had lower generation probabilities than those shared by all four donors. Represented diversity (both genetic and exposure-history) was limited by the small number of donors.

The length of the CDR3 is 15 residues. Trimming shortened V by 5 bases and J by 0 bases, and 11 bases separated the two germline ends. Germline loops: CDR1 LNHNV, CDR2 YYDKDF (reference sequence). Generated by immunoSEQ multiplex PCR, the TCRdb table keeps only in-frame clones and is missing some. The sample holds 2 million to 2.5 million clones; over 85% are singletons and the top ten take 0.36%. The chain uses TRBV15 and TRBJ1-3; no clear D. The TCR originated in a man aged 18 to 29 in good health. Some clones in this sample may be carry-over from other donors' samples. The sample consisted of naive CD4+ T cells from PBMCs. Subset specified: CD45RA+ positively selected. The CDR3 nucleotides are TGTGCCACCAGCTTAAGCCCGAGCTCTGGAAACACCATATATTTT. Translated: CATSLSPSSGNTIYF.